This entry lists 26 T cell receptor beta chains sequenced from one sample in a study of OX40 agonist ivuxolimab in advanced cancers. Receptors were amplified or captured by the immunoSEQ multiplex PCR assay. The table was pulled from immuneACCESS by TCRdb, which kept in-frame rearrangements only. Such tables lose some clones; where checked, under half of the loss comes from unresolved V genes, and the rest has no known cause. This sample holds about 76,000 clones; 85% to 90% were observed only once. The ten largest account for 10% to 15% of the sample. The input for sequencing was CD4+ or CD8+ T cells sorted from blood, taken in a trial of the OX40 agonist ivuxolimab. The receptors shown here come from an adult with an advanced solid tumor such as melanoma, head and neck, liver or kidney cancer.

V is TRBV7-2 and J is TRBJ2-1, with 10 bases that match TRBD1. The germline CDR1 and CDR2 sequences are SGHTA and FQGNSA. V shed 4 bases, J shed 3 bases, and the junction held 0 bases outside the gene matches. This CDR3 contains 14 residues. CDR3 DNA: TGTGCCAGCAGCTGGACAGGGGGCTACAATGAGCAGTTCTTC. As protein: CASSWTGGYNEQFF. Full variable domain (rest looked up from reference TRBV7-2 and TRBJ2-1): GAGVSQSPSNKVTEKGKDVELRCDPISGHTALYWYRQSLGQGLEFLIYFQGNSAPDKSGLPSDRFSAERTGGSVSTLTIQRTQQEDSAVYLCASSWTGGYNEQFFGPGTRLTVL.

The chain is built from TRBV7-9 and TRBJ2-1; 10 bases are a match to TRBD2. Germline V gives CDR1 SEHNR, CDR2 FQNEAQ (reference sequence). The CDR3 has 15 amino acids. Trimming took 5 bases from V and 6 from J; bases not matched to a gene: 7. The CDR3 DNA sequence: TGTGCCAGCAGCCGGACCGGGACTAGCGTCAATGAGCAGTTCTTC. Protein product: CASSRTGTSVNEQFF.

The chain recombines TRBV11-3 with TRBJ2-7, with 8 bases aligning to TRBD2. This CDR3 region has 16 residues. From germline, CDR1 is SGHNT and CDR2 YENEEA. V shed 2 bases, J shed 3 bases, and the junction held 9 bases outside the gene matches. CDR3 in amino acids: CASSLKTASGLYEQYF. CDR3 sequence (DNA): TGTGCCAGCAGCTTAAAAACGGCTAGCGGGCTCTACGAGCAGTACTTC.

This sequence joins TRBV27 and TRBJ2-1; D call uncertain. Germline V gene sequence: CDR1 MNHEY, CDR2 SMNVEV (reference sequence). Trimming left V 7 bases short and J 0 bases short, with 10 bases between. CDR3 length: 14 residues. Here the CDR3 DNA reads TGTGCCAGCAAATACGGACGCTCCTACAATGAGCAGTTCTTC. Its protein product is CASKYGRSYNEQFF.

This sequence joins TRBV11-2 and TRBJ2-7, with D unresolved. This CDR3 region has 12 residues. Looked up from germline, CDR1 is SGHAT and CDR2 is FQNNGV. The V end was cut by 5 bases, the J end by 7 bases, with 12 bases between. The CDR3 region has the DNA TGTGCCAGCAGCCCCGGGTCGTTGGAGCAGTACTTC. Translated: CASSPGSLEQYF.

The CDR3 is CAWRTVSYEQYF. The CDR3 DNA reads as TGTGCCTGGAGGACGGTTTCCTACGAGCAGTACTTC. This sequence joins TRBV30 and TRBJ2-7; D gene uncertain. In germline, CDR1 is GTSNPN, CDR2 SVGIG (reference sequence). This CDR3 comprises 12 residues. Trimming removed 3 bases from V and 1 base from J, with 7 bases in between.

V is TRBV4-1 and J is TRBJ2-7; 8 nucleotides line up with TRBD2. The CDR3 has 14 residues. The ends lost 1 base at V and 3 bases at J; junction bases unmatched: 2. Germline V CDR1 and CDR2: MGHRA, YSYEKL. CDR3 protein: CASSQGAGVYEQYF. The CDR3 nucleotides are TGCGCCAGCAGCCAAGGAGCGGGAGTCTACGAGCAGTACTTC.

This clone has just a few counts. The chain employs TRBV6-6 and TRBJ2-7, with 7 bases that match TRBD2. V gave up 2 bases and J gave up 4 bases; unmatched junction bases: 11. This CDR3 region has 16 residues. Germline loops: CDR1 MNHNY, CDR2 SVGAGI (reference sequence). The DNA of the CDR3 is TGTGCCAGCAGTTACGATGGGGCGGGAGCCCGGTACGAGCAGTACTTC. Amino acid sequence: CASSYDGAGARYEQYF.

DNA for the CDR3: TGTGCCAGCAGCCTAGGACTAGCGGGAGATGAGCAGTACTTC. Protein: CASSLGLAGDEQYF. The chain uses TRBV5-4 and TRBJ2-7; 13 bases align to TRBD2. There are 14 residues in the CDR3. Germline CDR1 and CDR2: SGHNT and YYREEE (reference sequence). V was clipped by 4 bases and J by 7 bases; unmatched bases: 5.

The chain has TRBV4-1 and TRBJ2-1; TRBD2 aligns across 8 bases. The CDR3 has 17 residues. V was clipped by 1 base and J by 7 bases; unmatched bases: 12. Germline CDR1 and CDR2: MGHRA and YSYEKL. For the CDR3, the DNA is TGCGCCAGCAGCCAAGCTTATTGGCGGGAGGCGGGGAATGAGCAGTTCTTC. Amino acids: CASSQAYWREAGNEQFF.

V usage is TRBV11-3 and J usage is TRBJ2-5, with a possible D match to TRBD1 (6 bases). CDR1 and CDR2 from the germline V gene are SGHNT and YENEEA. The CDR3 runs 14 residues. With 3 bases removed from V and 1 base from J, the gap between germline ends came to 9 bases. The CDR3 loop is CASSFTGTQETQYF. Here the CDR3 DNA reads TGTGCCAGCAGCTTCACAGGGACCCAAGAGACCCAGTACTTC.

The genes are TRBV9 and TRBJ2-1; 8 bases agree with TRBD2. The length of the CDR3 is 15 residues. V lost 3 bases, J lost 9 bases, and 11 bases stayed unmatched. CDR1 SGDLS and CDR2 YYNGEE come from the germline V gene. The CDR3 loop is CASSEGGLVASEQFF. Written as DNA, the CDR3 is TGTGCCAGCAGCGAGGGGGGACTAGTCGCTAGTGAGCAGTTCTTC.

The chain recombines TRBV18 with TRBJ2-3, with 7 bases matching TRBD1. Germline V CDR1 and CDR2: KGHSH, LQKENI. Germline trimming cut 3 bases from V and 2 bases from J; bases unmatched to any gene: 14. The length of the CDR3 is 18 residues. The CDR3 here is CASSPQGGRGTFTDTQYF. The CDR3 nucleotides read TGTGCCAGCTCACCGCAAGGGGGCAGGGGAACCTTCACAGATACGCAGTATTTT.

To note about this clone: A read error may account for a junction end that differs from germline. The J gene is TRBJ2-5, the V gene TRBV7-7, with 7 bases aligning to TRBD1. CDR3 length equals 15 residues. Germline CDR1 SSHAT, CDR2 FNYEAQ (reference sequence). The CDR3 DNA sequence: TGTGCTAGCAGCTTAGATACAGGGGCCCAAGAGACCCAGTACTTC. Its translation: CASSLDTGAQETQYF.

The chain combines TRBV7-9 with TRBJ2-7; TRBD1 matches 8 bases. V lost 3 bases, J lost 6 bases, and 1 base stayed unmatched. This CDR3 has 12 amino acids. Germline V gene data show CDR1 as SEHNR and CDR2 as FQNEAQ (reference sequence). For the CDR3, the DNA is TGTGCCAGCAGCTTGACAGGGGTCGAGCAGTACTTC. Its translation: CASSLTGVEQYF.

CDR3 in amino acids: CASSIDSHLLMNTEAFF. The DNA for the CDR3 is TGTGCCAGTAGTATCGACAGCCACCTACTCATGAACACTGAAGCTTTCTTT. This sequence joins TRBV19 and TRBJ1-1; D possibly corresponds to TRBD1 (5 bases). The CDR3 runs 17 residues. Trimming left V 3 bases short and J 0 bases short, with 17 bases between. Germline V gene sequence: CDR1 LNHDA, CDR2 SQIVND (reference sequence).

The chain combines TRBV18 with TRBJ1-1, with D unclear. The germline CDR1 and CDR2 sequences are KGHSH and LQKENI. The CDR3 is 12 amino acids. V lost 8 bases and J lost 3, with 10 bases in between. The DNA for the CDR3 is TGTGCCAGCCAAGCGGGTTACACTGAAGCTTTCTTT. This gives the protein CASQAGYTEAFF.

The CDR3: CASSPGWTGQKLFF. Written as DNA, the CDR3 is TGTGCCAGCAGCCCGGGGTGGACAGGGCAAAAACTGTTTTTT. This chain links TRBV11-2 with TRBJ1-4; the match to TRBD1 covers 8 bases. Germline V gene lookup returns CDR1 SGHAT and CDR2 FQNNGV. The CDR3 is 14 residues long. The trim removed 5 bases at V and 9 bases at J, leaving 8 bases unmatched.

V usage is TRBV5-8 and J usage is TRBJ1-1; maybe TRBD1 (6 bases). CDR3 length: 13 residues. Germline V gives CDR1 SGHTS, CDR2 YDEGEE. Between the trimmed V and J ends, which lost 4 bases and 4 bases, there was a span of 11 bases. The CDR3 reads CASSRKGGTEAFF. The CDR3 DNA reads as TGTGCCAGCAGCCGTAAGGGGGGCACTGAAGCTTTCTTT.

The chain recombines TRBV4-1 with TRBJ2-7, with a possible D match to TRBD2 (6 bases). This CDR3 is 15 amino acids long. Trimming shortened V by 1 base and J by 2 bases, and 12 bases separated the two germline ends. The germline gives CDR1 MGHRA, CDR2 YSYEKL. The CDR3 bases are TGCGCCAGCAGCCAAGCCCGGTCGGGGGCCTACGAGCAGTACTTC. It yields the protein CASSQARSGAYEQYF.

The chain joins TRBV6-6 to TRBJ1-4, with D possibly being TRBD1 (5 bases). The CDR3 consists of 15 residues. V gave up 5 bases and J gave up 5 bases, with 15 bases separating them. Germline-derived CDR1 and CDR2 are MNHNY and SVGAGI (reference sequence). The CDR3 spells CASSPPGTENEKLFF. In DNA, the CDR3 is TGTGCCAGCAGTCCCCCGGGGACCGAGAATGAAAAACTGTTTTTT.

With regard to this clone: Germline and junction disagree at one end, which may indicate a read error. The rearrangement joins TRBV6-1 to TRBJ2-1; D gene ambiguous. Germline CDR1 MNHNS, CDR2 SASEGT. The length of the CDR3 is 15 residues. The CDR3 sequence is CASSEAPGPYNEQFF. Written as DNA, the CDR3 is TGTGCCAGCAGCGAAGCACCAGGACCCTACAATGAGCAGTTCTTC.

This rearrangement joins TRBV5-1 to TRBJ1-5; TRBD1 is a possible D gene (5 bases). The V gene's germline CDR1 is SGHRS and CDR2 YFSETQ. This CDR3 spans 16 amino acids. Trimming stripped 5 bases from V and 1 base from J, with 16 bases between. The CDR3 region has the DNA TGCGCCAGCAGACTTTCGGGGGATGACAGCAATCAGCCCCAGCATTTT. This gives the protein CASRLSGDDSNQPQHF.

The chain links TRBV9 to TRBJ2-5; TRBD1 matches 8 bases. The CDR3 is made up of 16 amino acids. Germline V gene lookup returns CDR1 SGDLS and CDR2 YYNGEE. Trimming cost V 4 bases and J 2 bases; bases outside gene matches: 10. The CDR3 coding sequence is TGTGCCAGCAGCACCGGACAGGGTGGAAATCAAGAGACCCAGTACTTC. Protein product: CASSTGQGGNQETQYF.

The chain has TRBV4-1 and TRBJ2-3; D is uncertain. The V gene lost 0 bases and the J gene lost 1 base, with 8 bases spanning the gap. The germline gives CDR1 MGHRA, CDR2 YSYEKL. The CDR3 is 15 amino acids. Here the CDR3 DNA reads TGCGCCAGCAGCCAAGAAAAAATCGGCACAGATACGCAGTATTTT. This gives the protein CASSQEKIGTDTQYF.

The V gene is TRBV5-6, the J gene TRBJ2-7; 8 bases are a match to TRBD1. The trim removed 5 bases at V and 3 bases at J, leaving 7 bases unmatched. CDR1 is SGHDT, CDR2 YYEEEE, per germline. The CDR3 sequence is 14 residues long. As DNA, the CDR3 is TGTGCCAGCAGAGATACAGGGGGTGACTACGAGCAGTACTTC. This codes for CASRDTGGDYEQYF.